This T cell receptor (beta chain) derives from a study of blood T cell repertoires in COVID-19 (dated by TCRdb to between 2020 and 2021). Some background on the complete study: Collaborator samples came from the United States, Italy and Spain and covered acute and convalescent phases of COVID-19. The prospective study material was composed of cDNA or gDNA derived from T cells, B-cell-depleted T cells, or PBMCs. Deeply sampled blood TCRbeta repertoires from subjects exposed to, actively infected with, or recovered from COVID-19 were included in the dataset. The repertoires were released in a freely available public database intended as a resource for research on the immune response to SARS-CoV-2. Nearly every sample came with metadata listing a de-identified subject ID, COVID-19 status, age in years and sex. Samples came from the ongoing ImmuneRACE study (first 160 participants) plus 1,254 subjects from 6 global collaborators. Where available, HLA class I and class II types were taken from metadata supplied by the sample provider and were not determined by assay-based typing. Findings and caveats that apply to the study as a whole: The amount of clinical and demographic metadata varied by source and participant and was provided uncurated.

Collaborating institutions collected whole blood in K2EDTA tubes following their own protocols. For TCRbeta analysis, collaborators shipped samples in one of three forms: frozen whole blood, isolated PBMCs, or DNA extracted from either of those sample types. TCRbeta CDR3 regions were amplified from genomic DNA by means of the immunoSEQ Assay, a bias-controlled multiplex PCR. In the source study's methods: Within the assay, amplification of reference gene primers was used to estimate how many nucleated cells each sample contained. To quantify the absolute abundance of each unique TCRbeta CDR3 rearrangement, sequence reads were collapsed and filtered. For each sample, productive Simpson clonality was calculated as the square root of Simpson's diversity index over productive rearrangements. TCRdb retrieved this table from immuneACCESS and kept in-frame rearrangements only. Not all clones are present; in checked studies, unresolved V genes account for under half, and no reason is known for the remainder. The DNA gave D and trimming, while V, J and clone size come from that table. Counted in this sample were fewer than 250,000 clones; 80% to 90% of them appeared once. Together, the top ten hold about 8.9% of the sample.

Worth noting for this clone: Its antigen has not been determined. Per-base quality was not reported, and no clone a single base away is much larger than it.

V is trimmed back by 4 bases and J by 2 bases, and the junction contains 13 bases that no gene match accounts for. The CDR3, from cysteine to phenylalanine, totals 17 residues. Only the CDR3 DNA is retained, 51 bases long and in frame from the first base. From a lookup of the germline V gene, CDR1 and CDR2 are SNHLY and FYNNEI. The sequenced sample consisted of peripheral blood. The clonotype comes from a woman aged 50 to 60 with acute or convalescent COVID-19. The sequence joins TRBV2 to TRBJ1-1, with 7 central nucleotides matching TRBD1. The DNA sequence follows: TGTGCCAGCAGTGCGCTACCTGGGACAGCGTCAAACACTGAAGCTTTCTTT. It is translated as CASSALPGTASNTEAFF.